The entry below gives a single T cell receptor (beta chain) sequence along with its context. These data are taken from a study of CD8 T cells in Susac syndrome. Random hexamers served to reverse transcribe roughly 0.5 to 1 ug RNA. Across 54 Vbeta and 13 Jbeta, TCR beta CDR3 was amplified with immunoSEQ multiplex PCR. In TCRdb, the immunoSEQ multiplex PCR reads were re-called with MiXCR into one record per CDR3 protein. The sample contains about 120,000 distinct CDR3 sequences, roughly 91% of which appear only once. TEMRA cells were enriched by FACS, and CD4+ and CD8+ T cells were negatively isolated. Germline V lookup: CDR1 DFQATT, CDR2 SNEGSKA (reference sequence). V lost 6 bases and J 3 bases, leaving 32 bases between the germline ends. The CDR3 consists of 19 residues.

Sequenced input: CD4+ T cells from PBMCs. The receptor's source is a human donor in good health. The V and J genes are TRBV20-1 and TRBJ1-2; D gene unclear. CDR3 DNA sequence: TGCAGTGCCTTTACGAATACCCCAGACCGAGGGCCCGGGGACTATGGCTACACCTTC. Protein: CSAFTNTPDRGPGDYGYTF.